This T cell receptor beta chain was obtained from a study of post-analysis software for immune sequencing data. About the research overall: Relapsing-remitting, secondary progressive and progressive-relapsing forms of multiple sclerosis all featured among disease courses. The study's findings and limits: For normalized Chao1 diversity, multiple sclerosis patients scored significantly lower than controls did.

The authors incorporated unique molecular identifiers into the TCR beta cDNA libraries. TCRdb reanalysed the PCR reads using MiXCR and keeps one entry per CDR3 protein. The sample includes approximately 180,000 distinct CDR3 sequences, 25% to 35% of them seen just once. This clonotype has at least ten counts. What it recognizes is unknown. The sequence was obtained from a girl aged 10 to 17 with multiple sclerosis. Specimen: blood.

Here the CDR3 reads CASQTGGGEANEQFF. CDR3 DNA sequence: TGTGCCAGCCAAACAGGGGGGGGTGAAGCAAATGAGCAGTTCTTC. The gene calls are TRBV9 and TRBJ2-1; D might be TRBD1 (8 bases). The CDR3 length is 15 residues. Trimming stripped 7 bases from V and 7 bases from J, with 21 bases between. Germline CDR1 SGDLS, CDR2 YYNGEE. The full variable domain, in which reference TRBV9 and TRBJ2-1 provide the parts outside the CDR3, is DSGVTQTPKHLITATGQRVTLRCSPRSGDLSVYWYQQSLDQGLQFLIQYYNGEERAKGNILERFSAQQFPDLHSELNLSSLELGDSALYFCASQTGGGEANEQFFGPGTRLTVL.